One sample yielded the 21 T cell receptor beta chains listed below, sequenced in a study of pediatric ulcerative colitis. Rectal tissue came from one to two pinch biopsies taken at colonoscopy. The protocol was immunoSEQ multiplex PCR, while the TCRdb copy is restricted to in-frame clones and leaves out a portion. The sample records about 36,000 clones, 55% to 85% being singletons. Specimen: gut tissue. The receptors stem from a boy younger than 18 with moderate ulcerative colitis.

The chain links TRBV7-2 to TRBJ1-4, with D possibly matching TRBD1 (5 bases). V lost 3 bases and J lost 10, with 15 bases in between. Per germline, CDR1 SGHTA and CDR2 FQGNSA. CDR3 length: 14 amino acids. CDR3 amino acids: CASSFGQGGGKLFF. CDR3 in DNA: TGTGCCAGCAGCTTTGGCCAGGGCGGGGGAAAACTGTTTTTT.

The CDR3 protein is CASSPLGTSSYEQYF. The CDR3 nucleotides read TGTGCCAGCAGCCCCCTCGGGACTTCCTCCTACGAGCAGTACTTC. The chain recombines TRBV28 with TRBJ2-7; TRBD2 might be the D (6 bases). The CDR3 has 15 residues. The germline V and J ends were trimmed by 6 bases and 0 bases, with 15 bases remaining between them. Germline V gene sequence: CDR1 MDHEN, CDR2 SYDVKM.

The chain is built from TRBV19 and TRBJ1-2, with a possible D match to TRBD1 (5 bases). Germline V gene lookup returns CDR1 LNHDA and CDR2 SQIVND (reference sequence). The V end was cut by 3 bases, the J end by 8 bases, with 16 bases between. CDR3 length: 14 residues. CDR3 sequence (DNA): TGTGCCAGTAGTATTAGGCAGGGAATCAGAGGCTACACCTTC. Encoded protein: CASSIRQGIRGYTF.

The chain combines TRBV7-3 with TRBJ1-1; D remains ambiguous. Germline V gene data show CDR1 as SGHTA and CDR2 as FQGTGA. The germline V and J ends were trimmed by 5 bases and 6 bases, with 16 bases remaining between them. CDR3 length equals 14 residues. CDR3 region: CASSKNRYSSEAFF. The CDR3 region has the DNA TGTGCCAGCAGCAAAAACCGATATAGTTCTGAAGCTTTCTTT.

The V gene is TRBV21-1, the J gene TRBJ2-7; the D call of TRBD2 is as the table states it, not checked on the DNA. TRBV21-1 is a pseudogene segment. The CDR3 covers 16 residues. The CDR3 reads CASSTPGLAGVYEQYF. CDR3 sequence (DNA): TGTGCCAGCAGCACACCGGGACTAGCGGGAGTCTACGAGCAGTACTTC.

The chain couples TRBV7-3 to TRBJ2-1; TRBD2 aligns across 7 bases. Germline trimming cut 2 bases from V and 0 bases from J; bases unmatched to any gene: 4. The CDR3 is made up of 16 amino acids. Germline assignment: CDR1 SGHTA and CDR2 FQGTGA. CDR3 coding DNA: TGTGCCAGCAGCTTATCTGGCGGGGGCTCCTACAATGAGCAGTTCTTC. Its translation is CASSLSGGGSYNEQFF.

The chain employs TRBV28 and TRBJ2-5; the match to TRBD1 covers 9 bases. Per germline, CDR1 MDHEN and CDR2 SYDVKM. V was clipped by 6 bases and J by 5 bases; unmatched bases: 19. CDR3 length: 18 amino acids. CDR3 sequence (DNA): TGTGCCAGCAGCCGAGGGGTGGGGACAGGGCGACTAGTGGAGACCCAGTACTTC. As protein: CASSRGVGTGRLVETQYF.

The V gene is TRBV19, the J gene TRBJ2-5, with TRBD1 identical over 8 bases. This CDR3 is built from 13 residues. Germline lookup yields CDR1 LNHDA and CDR2 SQIVND (reference sequence). V shed 4 bases, J shed 6 bases, and the junction held 4 bases outside the gene matches. The CDR3 DNA follows: TGTGCCAGTAGTACGACAGGGGAGAAGACCCAGTACTTC. It translates to CASSTTGEKTQYF. The variable domain in full, completed from reference TRBV19 and TRBJ2-5, reads DGGITQSPKYLFRKEGQNVTLSCEQNLNHDAMYWYRQDPGQGLRLIYYSQIVNDFQKGDIAEGYSVSREKKESFPLTVTSAQKNPTAFYLCASSTTGEKTQYFGPGTRLLVL.

This clone was observed a handful of times. The V call is TRBV6-6, the J call TRBJ2-7; either TRBD1 or TRBD2 may fit D (5 bases each). V lost 0 bases and J lost 7, with 10 bases in between. This CDR3 has 13 amino acids. Germline V gives CDR1 MNHNY, CDR2 SVGAGI (reference sequence). CDR3 in DNA: TGTGCCAGCAGTTACTCGTCAGGGAGAGAGCAGTACTTC. It yields the protein CASSYSSGREQYF.

This chain links TRBV9 with TRBJ2-1; TRBD1 matches at 11 bases. V was pared by 0 bases and J by 6 bases, with 11 bases of the junction left unmatched. Germline V gene sequence: CDR1 SGDLS, CDR2 YYNGEE. This CDR3 region has 18 residues. CDR3 DNA sequence: TGTGCCAGCAGCGTAGTTGGACGCCCGGGACAGGGGGGCAATGAGCAGTTCTTC. Encoded protein: CASSVVGRPGQGGNEQFF. Drawing the rest from reference TRBV9 and TRBJ2-1, the complete variable domain is DSGVTQTPKHLITATGQRVTLRCSPRSGDLSVYWYQQSLDQGLQFLIQYYNGEERAKGNILERFSAQQFPDLHSELNLSSLELGDSALYFCASSVVGRPGQGGNEQFFGPGTRLTVL.

The rearrangement links TRBV7-9 to TRBJ1-2; D might be TRBD1 (6 bases). The CDR3 runs to 13 residues. The V end lost 2 bases, the J end lost 7 bases, and 11 bases lay between the germline ends. Germline CDR1 and CDR2: SEHNR and FQNEAQ (reference sequence). In nucleotides, the CDR3 is TGTGCCAGCAGCTTAACAGGGTTGGGTGGCTACACCTTC. This translates into CASSLTGLGGYTF.

This sequence joins TRBV21-1 and TRBJ1-4. TRBV21-1 represents a pseudogene. The CDR3 is 16 residues long. This CDR3 is CASSALPMGPNEKLFF. As DNA, the CDR3 is TGTGCCAGCAGCGCCTTACCCATGGGTCCTAATGAAAAACTGTTTTTT.

In its sample, this clone was seen a few times. CDR3 in amino acids: CASSFGTVNYGYTF. CDR3 coding DNA: TGCGCCAGCAGCTTCGGGACAGTCAACTATGGCTACACCTTC. The rearrangement joins TRBV5-1 to TRBJ1-2, with 7 positions matching TRBD1. CDR1 SGHRS and CDR2 YFSETQ come from the germline V gene. This CDR3 spans 14 amino acids. Trimming took 2 bases from V and 2 from J; bases not matched to a gene: 3.

V gene TRBV7-3 combines with J gene TRBJ1-1; D possibly corresponds to TRBD1 (5 bases). This CDR3 comprises 13 residues. Germline values: CDR1 SGHTA, CDR2 FQGTGA. V shed 5 bases and J shed 1 base, with 8 bases lying between them. CDR3 in amino acids: CASSPGTNTEAFF. CDR3 nucleotide sequence: TGTGCCAGCAGCCCAGGGACGAACACTGAAGCTTTCTTT. Full variable domain (remainder filled in from reference TRBV7-3 and TRBJ1-1): GAGVSQTPSNKVTEKGKYVELRCDPISGHTALYWYRQSLGQGPEFLIYFQGTGAADDSGLPNDRFFAVRPEGSVSTLKIQRTERGDSAVYLCASSPGTNTEAFFGQGTRLTVV.

The chain combines TRBV9 with TRBJ2-3, with 11 nucleotides matching TRBD2. Per germline, CDR1 SGDLS and CDR2 YYNGEE. J lost 5 bases, V lost 4 bases, and 15 bases had no gene match. CDR3 size: 18 residues. CDR3 sequence (DNA): TGTGCCAGCAGCCAGATTTCGTTAGCGGGAGGGCCTGGAGATACGCAGTATTTT. Protein sequence: CASSQISLAGGPGDTQYF.

This clone is a singleton in its sample. The rearrangement uses TRBV27 and TRBJ2-5; tentatively, D is TRBD1 (6 bases). CDR1 is MNHEY, CDR2 SMNVEV, per germline (reference sequence). The CDR3 extends over 12 amino acids. V was trimmed by 2 bases and J by 5 bases, leaving 6 bases between them. As DNA, the CDR3 is TGTGCCAGCAGTTTAAGGGGGGAGACCCAGTACTTC. Its protein product is CASSLRGETQYF.

V usage is TRBV18 and J usage is TRBJ1-1; weak D call: TRBD1 (5 bases). Germline V gene lookup returns CDR1 KGHSH and CDR2 LQKENI. This CDR3 spans 14 amino acids. V was pared by 2 bases and J by 3 bases, with 10 bases between. Here the CDR3 reads CASSPFGGDTEAFF. The DNA of the CDR3 is TGTGCCAGCTCACCATTCGGGGGGGACACTGAAGCTTTCTTT. Full variable domain (missing parts from reference TRBV18 and TRBJ1-1): NAGVMQNPRHLVRRRGQEARLRCSPMKGHSHVYWYRQLPEEGLKFMVYLQKENIIDESGMPKERFSAEFPKEGPSILRIQQVVRGDSAAYFCASSPFGGDTEAFFGQGTRLTVV.

This clone was recorded a few times. The V call is TRBV28, the J call TRBJ1-1, with a tentative D call TRBD1 (5 bases). The germline V gene has CDR1 MDHEN and CDR2 SYDVKM. Trimming cost V 6 bases and J 1 base, with 15 bases left between them. The CDR3 is made up of 15 amino acids. CDR3: CASSPGTRGNTEAFF. CDR3 nucleotides: TGTGCCAGCAGCCCCGGGACGAGGGGGAACACTGAAGCTTTCTTT.

The rearrangement uses TRBV12-5 and TRBJ2-1; D gene uncertain. V lost 7 bases to trimming and J lost 0 bases, with 10 bases between them. The CDR3 totals 14 residues. Germline V gene sequence: CDR1 LGHNT, CDR2 FRNRAP. The CDR3 coding sequence is TGTGCTAGTGCCCTAGGTTCCTCCTACAATGAGCAGTTCTTC. Translating gives CASALGSSYNEQFF.

This chain links TRBV7-2 with TRBJ2-7, with 12 nucleotides matching TRBD2. This CDR3 region has 15 residues. Trimming cost V 4 bases and J 7 bases; bases outside gene matches: 8. The germline CDR1 and CDR2 sequences are SGHTA and FQGNSA. The CDR3 DNA reads as TGTGCCAGCAGCTCAAGGACTAGCGGGGTTCCGGAGCAGTACTTC. Translating it yields CASSSRTSGVPEQYF. The full variable domain, with the rest looked up from reference TRBV7-2 and TRBJ2-7, is GAGVSQSPSNKVTEKGKDVELRCDPISGHTALYWYRQSLGQGLEFLIYFQGNSAPDKSGLPSDRFSAERTGGSVSTLTIQRTQQEDSAVYLCASSSRTSGVPEQYFGPGTRLTVT.

This clone came up a few times. This chain connects TRBV14 to TRBJ2-2; D possibly corresponds to TRBD1 (6 bases). The V gene's germline CDR1 is SGHDN and CDR2 FVKESK. The CDR3 is made up of 14 amino acids. V was trimmed by 6 bases and J by 4 bases, leaving 12 bases between them. CDR3 sequence (DNA): TGTGCCAGCAGTAGGACAGTAAGCACCGGGGAGCTGTTTTTT. Translating it yields CASSRTVSTGELFF.